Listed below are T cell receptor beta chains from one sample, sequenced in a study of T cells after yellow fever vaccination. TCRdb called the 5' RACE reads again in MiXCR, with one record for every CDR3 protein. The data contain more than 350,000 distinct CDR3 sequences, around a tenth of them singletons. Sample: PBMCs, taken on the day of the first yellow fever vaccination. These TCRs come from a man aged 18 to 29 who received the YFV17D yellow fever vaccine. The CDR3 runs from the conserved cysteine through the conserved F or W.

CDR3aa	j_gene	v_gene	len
CATAPRTPRRHFFYQETQYF	TRBJ2-5	TRBV7-4	20
CSVVTGYEQYF	TRBJ2-7	TRBV29-1	11
CASSQRTSGGASNEQFF	TRBJ2-1	TRBV4-1	17
CASSLERLAGPYNEQFF	TRBJ2-1	TRBV7-8	17
CASSQDGGQGSYEQYF	TRBJ2-7	TRBV4-1	16
CASSQLLTHQPQHF	TRBJ1-5	TRBV4-3	14
CASRTINQPQHF	TRBJ1-5	TRBV6-2/TRBV6-3	12
CASSSGGSSDTQYF	TRBJ2-3	TRBV5-1	14
CSASRQGYEQYF	TRBJ2-7	TRBV20-1	12
CASTYRDRGNTGELFF	TRBJ2-2	TRBV19	16
CASSVGVAGGTDTQYF	TRBJ2-3	TRBV9	16
CASKEGETQYF	TRBJ2-5	TRBV25-1	11
CASSHSGSSTDTQYF	TRBJ2-3	TRBV4-1	15
CAISVAMGTDQPQHF	TRBJ1-5	TRBV10-3	15
CASSLLETQYF	TRBJ2-5	TRBV12-3/TRBV12-4	11
CASSPDRTEAFF	TRBJ1-1	TRBV5-1	12
CASSALGGGNIQYF	TRBJ2-4	TRBV7-9	14
CASSLGQGRAQFF	TRBJ2-1	TRBV7-2	13
CASSLYRLTESEGYTF	TRBJ1-2	TRBV5-1	16
CASSLADGRSVETQYF	TRBJ2-5	TRBV5-1	16
CASSLAQGYTEAFF	TRBJ1-1	TRBV7-2	14
CASSPRRSGGSTDTQYF	TRBJ2-3	TRBV7-2	17
CASSLGQGISYEQFF	TRBJ2-1	TRBV12-3/TRBV12-4	15